This TCR beta chain was recovered during a study of naive and memory T cell subsets. The CDR3 sequence is 13 residues long. Deletions cut 5 bases from V and 3 bases from J, with 11 bases between. Germline lookup yields CDR1 MNHEY and CDR2 SVGEGT. Whole-study results and caveats: Possibly reflecting memory cells re-expressing CD45RA, a few larger clonotypes occurred in naive repertoires, especially CD8.

Two oligonucleotides, mixed equimolar, formed the beta constant-region primer covering TRBC1 and TRBC2. Nested alpha and beta constant-region primers with the SP2 primer drove four PCR rounds on ligated cDNA. TCRdb passed the UMI-ligation and nested PCR reads through MiXCR, listing each CDR3 protein once. In the table there are approximately 150,000 distinct CDR3 sequences, about a fifth of which are singletons. A few counts support this clonotype. Antigen specificity is unknown. The specimen sequenced was naive CD8+ T cells from blood. The chain joins TRBV6-2 or TRBV6-3 to TRBJ2-7; TRBD2 might be the D (5 bases). The receptor was isolated from a human donor in good health. CDR3 bases: TGTGCCAGCAGTATCGGGATCCTCTACGAGCAGTACTTC. Protein sequence: CASSIGILYEQYF.